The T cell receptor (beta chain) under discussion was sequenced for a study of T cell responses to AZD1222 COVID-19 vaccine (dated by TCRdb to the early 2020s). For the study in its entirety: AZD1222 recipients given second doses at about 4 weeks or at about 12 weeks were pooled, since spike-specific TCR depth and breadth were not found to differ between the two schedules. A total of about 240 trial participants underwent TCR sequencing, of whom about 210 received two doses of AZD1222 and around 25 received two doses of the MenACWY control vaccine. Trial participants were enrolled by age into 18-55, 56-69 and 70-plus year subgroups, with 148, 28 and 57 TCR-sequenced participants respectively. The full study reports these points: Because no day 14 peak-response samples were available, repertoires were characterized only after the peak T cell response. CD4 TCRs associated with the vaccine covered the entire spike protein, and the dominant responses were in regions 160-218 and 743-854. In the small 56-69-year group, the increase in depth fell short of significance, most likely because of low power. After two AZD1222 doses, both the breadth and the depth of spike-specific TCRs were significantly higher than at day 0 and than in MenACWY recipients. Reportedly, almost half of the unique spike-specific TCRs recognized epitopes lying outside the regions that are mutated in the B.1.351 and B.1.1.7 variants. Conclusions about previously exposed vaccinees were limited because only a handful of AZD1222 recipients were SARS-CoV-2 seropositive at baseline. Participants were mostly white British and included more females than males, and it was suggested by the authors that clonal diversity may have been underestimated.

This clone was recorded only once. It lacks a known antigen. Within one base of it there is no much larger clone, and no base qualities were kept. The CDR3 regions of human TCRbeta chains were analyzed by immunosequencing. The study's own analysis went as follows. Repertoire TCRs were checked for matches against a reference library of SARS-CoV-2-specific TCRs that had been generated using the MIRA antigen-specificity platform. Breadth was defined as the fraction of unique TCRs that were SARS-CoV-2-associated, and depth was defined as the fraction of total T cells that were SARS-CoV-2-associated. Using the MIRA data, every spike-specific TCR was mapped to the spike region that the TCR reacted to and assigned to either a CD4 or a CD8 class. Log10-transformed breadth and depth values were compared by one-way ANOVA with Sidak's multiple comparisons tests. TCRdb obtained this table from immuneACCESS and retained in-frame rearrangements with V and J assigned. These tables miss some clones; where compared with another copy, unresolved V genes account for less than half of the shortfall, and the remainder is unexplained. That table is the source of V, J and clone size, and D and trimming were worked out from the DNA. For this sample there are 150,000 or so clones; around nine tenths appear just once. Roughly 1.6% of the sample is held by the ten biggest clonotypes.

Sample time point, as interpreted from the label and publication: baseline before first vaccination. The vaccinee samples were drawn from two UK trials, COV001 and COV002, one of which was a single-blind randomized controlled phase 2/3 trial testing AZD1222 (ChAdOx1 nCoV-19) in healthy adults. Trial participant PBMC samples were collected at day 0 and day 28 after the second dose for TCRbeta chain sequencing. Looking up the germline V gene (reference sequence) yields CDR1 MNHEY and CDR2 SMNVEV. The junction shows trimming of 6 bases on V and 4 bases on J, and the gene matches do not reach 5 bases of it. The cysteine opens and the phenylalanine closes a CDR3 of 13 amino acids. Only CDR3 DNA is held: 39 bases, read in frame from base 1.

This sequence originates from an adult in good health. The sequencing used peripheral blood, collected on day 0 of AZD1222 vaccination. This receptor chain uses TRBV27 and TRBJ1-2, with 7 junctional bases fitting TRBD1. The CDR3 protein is CASSVGQSYGYTF. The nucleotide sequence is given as TGTGCCAGCAGCGTGGGACAGTCCTATGGCTACACCTTC.